This entry lists 26 T cell receptor beta chains sequenced from one sample in a study of blood T cells in healthy people across ages (dated by TCRdb to between 2014 and 2017). Receptors were amplified or captured by 5' RACE. A second PCR of roughly 7 to 12 cycles was run with a J-beta primer mix and a sample-barcoded 5' primer. TCRdb reanalyzed the raw reads on its own, using fastp at Q25 for trimming and MiXCR for clone calling, and kept in-frame beta chains. Records with the same CDR3 protein are collapsed into one entry carrying the most frequent genes and DNA. Within this sample are approximately 1,700,000 distinct CDR3 sequences, with around 42% of them counted one time only. The ten largest clonotypes hold around 23% of the sample. The sequencing input was blood. These receptors were collected from a human donor in good health.

This clonotype has just a few counts. The chain carries TRBV7-3 and TRBJ2-5; D possibly corresponds to TRBD1 (5 bases). The DNA end is more similar to TRBJ2-7, so the J call may be wrong. The CDR3 is 13 residues long. Germline loops: CDR1 SGHTA, CDR2 FQGTGA. Here the CDR3 DNA reads TGTGCCAGCAGCTTACAGGGTATGGGCGAGCAGTACTTC. This codes for CASSLQGMGEQYF.

This rearrangement joins TRBV29-1 to TRBJ2-5, with D possibly TRBD1 on 6 matching bases. CDR1 is SQVTM, CDR2 ANQGSEA, per germline. The ends were cut back, 0 bases at V and 11 bases at J, with 16 bases in the middle. The CDR3 covers 13 residues. CDR3 protein: CSVEETIQGVQYF. In DNA form, the CDR3 reads TGCAGCGTTGAAGAAACCATACAGGGCGTTCAGTACTTC.

The table lists this clonotype with a few counts. The rearrangement joins TRBV7-2 to TRBJ2-1, with D unresolved. The germline CDR1 and CDR2 sequences are SGHTA and FQGNSA. Trimming left V 3 bases short and J 9 bases short, with 15 bases between. The CDR3 is made up of 14 amino acids. The CDR3 nucleotides read TGTGCCAGCAGCTTTACAACCGAATTATCTGAGCAGTTCTTC. As protein: CASSFTTELSEQFF.

V and J are TRBV11-3 and TRBJ2-1; D is uncertain. Trimming left V 4 bases short and J 0 bases short, with 19 bases between. CDR1 is SGHNT, CDR2 YENEEA, per germline. This CDR3 is built from 18 residues. The CDR3 loop is CASSSQYARMSSYNEQFF. DNA for the CDR3: TGTGCCAGCAGCTCCCAATATGCCAGGATGAGCTCCTACAATGAGCAGTTCTTC.

The J gene is TRBJ2-1, the V gene TRBV6-5; D is undetermined. The germline gives CDR1 MNHEY, CDR2 SVGAGI. V lost 6 bases, J lost 9 bases, and 6 bases lay in between. The CDR3 consists of 10 residues. The CDR3, as DNA: TGTGCCAGCAGGATTAGTGAGCAGTTCTTC. Translating gives CASRISEQFF.

The V and J genes are TRBV12-3 or TRBV12-4 and TRBJ2-7; 7 nucleotides align to TRBD1. The ends lost 6 bases at V and 3 bases at J; junction bases unmatched: 11. This CDR3 comprises 15 residues. The CDR3 spells CASSQNRGRGYEQYF. As DNA, the CDR3 is TGTGCCAGCAGCCAGAACAGGGGCCGAGGCTACGAGCAGTACTTC.

As regards this clonotype: This may come from a read error, since a much larger clone is one base off. This chain uses TRBV29-1 with TRBJ2-5, with D maybe TRBD1 (6 bases). The CDR3 length is 12 residues. Germline V lookup: CDR1 SQVTM, CDR2 ANQGSEA. CDR3 nucleotides: TGCAGCGGTGGAACAGGGTCCGAGACCCAGGACTTC. Protein: CSGGTGSETQDF.

Only a few counts were recorded for this clonotype. The V call is TRBV27, the J call TRBJ1-1; possibly TRBD1 for D (5 bases). CDR1 and CDR2 from the germline V gene are MNHEY and SMNVEV (reference sequence). The CDR3 has 14 amino acids. V lost 7 bases, J lost 5 bases, and 17 bases lay in between. The CDR3 protein is CASIREGHFTEAFF. CDR3 nucleotides: TGTGCCAGCATTAGGGAGGGGCATTTTACTGAAGCTTTCTTT.

The V call is TRBV11-2, the J call TRBJ1-4; D is uncertain. V shed 5 bases and J shed 0 bases, with 10 bases lying between them. CDR1 is SGHAT, CDR2 FQNNGV, per germline. This CDR3 has 15 residues. CDR3 residues: CASSAHQTTNEKLFF. The CDR3 coding sequence is TGTGCCAGCAGCGCCCACCAGACAACTAATGAAAAACTGTTTTTT.

This chain uses TRBV7-2 with TRBJ1-5; 8 bases align to TRBD1. Germline trimming cut 5 bases from V and 3 bases from J; bases unmatched to any gene: 6. Germline CDR1 and CDR2: SGHTA and FQGNSA. The length of the CDR3 is 15 residues. CDR3 bases: TGTGCCAGCAGCCGGACAGGGTCGGACAATCAGCCCCAGCATTTT. It yields the protein CASSRTGSDNQPQHF.

This clonotype showed up just a few times. The rearrangement uses TRBV7-9 and TRBJ1-5, with 9 bases fitting TRBD1. The CDR3 is 16 amino acids. Looked up from germline, CDR1 is SEHNR and CDR2 is FQNEAQ (reference sequence). The V and J ends lost 1 base and 6 bases, in that order; junction bases with no gene match: 7. The CDR3 bases are TGTGCCAGCAGCTTAGGTCCGGGACAGGGCAGTCAGCCCCAGCATTTT. It encodes CASSLGPGQGSQPQHF. Full variable domain (rest looked up from reference TRBV7-9 and TRBJ1-5): DTGVSQNPRHKITKRGQNVTFRCDPISEHNRLYWYRQTLGQGPEFLTYFQNEAQLEKSRLLSDRFSAERPKGSFSTLEIQRTEQGDSAMYLCASSLGPGQGSQPQHFGDGTRLSIL.

This clonotype was detected a few times. V is TRBV20-1 and J is TRBJ1-2, with a weak D call TRBD1 (6 bases). CDR3 length equals 13 residues. Germline CDR1 DFQATT, CDR2 SNEGSKA (reference sequence). Trimming pared 3 bases from V and 5 bases from J, leaving 13 bases between. CDR3: CSASPTGRYGYTF. DNA of the CDR3: TGCAGTGCTAGTCCGACAGGACGATATGGCTACACCTTC.

The chain joins TRBV11-2 to TRBJ2-5, with 7 bases identical to TRBD1. The ends lost 7 bases at V and 3 bases at J; junction bases unmatched: 8. The CDR3 is 14 amino acids. Looked up from germline, CDR1 is SGHAT and CDR2 is FQNNGV. The DNA of the CDR3 is TGTGCCAGCAACCCTTCTGGACAGGAAGAGACCCAGTACTTC. Its translation: CASNPSGQEETQYF. Looking up the rest from reference TRBV11-2 and TRBJ2-5 gives the full variable domain: EAGVAQSPRYKIIEKRQSVAFWCNPISGHATLYWYQQILGQGPKLLIQFQNNGVVDDSQLPKDRFSAERLKGVDSTLKIQPAKLEDSAVYLCASNPSGQEETQYFGPGTRLLVL.

V is TRBV24-1 and J is TRBJ2-5, with D possibly matching TRBD1 (7 bases). This CDR3 has 13 residues. V was pared by 9 bases and J by 1 base, with 11 bases between. CDR1 KGHDR and CDR2 SFDVKD come from the germline V gene. CDR3 region: CATGGTAQETQYF. In nucleotides, the CDR3 is TGTGCCACCGGGGGGACAGCCCAAGAGACCCAGTACTTC.

This chain links TRBV18 with TRBJ2-3, with a tentative D call TRBD1 (6 bases). V was shortened by 2 bases and J by 5 bases, with 8 bases between the two germline ends. CDR3 length equals 13 residues. Germline lookup yields CDR1 KGHSH and CDR2 LQKENI. The CDR3 DNA reads TGTGCCAGCTCACCATACAGGGAAGATACGCAGTATTTT. Protein product: CASSPYREDTQYF.

Comment on this clonotype: One end of the junction does not line up with germline, which may come from a read error. The rearrangement joins TRBV6-2 or TRBV6-3 to TRBJ2-7; D unresolved. Germline values: CDR1 MNHEY, CDR2 SVGEGT. CDR3 length: 14 residues. The CDR3 DNA sequence: TGTGCCGGCAGTTACGGAGCATTGACCTACGAGCAGTACTTC. The encoded protein is CAGSYGALTYEQYF.

This clonotype turned up a few times. The V and J genes are TRBV18 and TRBJ1-5; D remains ambiguous. The CDR3 covers 15 residues. In germline, CDR1 is KGHSH, CDR2 LQKENI. V was cut by 1 base and J by 2 bases, with 9 bases left in between. Here the CDR3 reads CASSPLGSGNQPQHF. The CDR3, as DNA: TGTGCCAGCTCACCACTGGGGTCGGGCAATCAGCCCCAGCATTTT.

This clonotype was detected only a few times. The V gene is TRBV7-2, the J gene TRBJ1-2; D gene unclear. The V gene lost 2 bases and the J gene lost 4 bases, with 11 bases spanning the gap. This CDR3 spans 14 amino acids. Germline CDR1 and CDR2: SGHTA and FQGNSA. Here the CDR3 reads CASSLNFGIYGYTF. CDR3 DNA: TGTGCCAGCAGCTTAAATTTCGGAATCTATGGCTACACCTTC.

This clonotype has a handful of counts. V is TRBV7-2 and J is TRBJ2-1, with no clear D. Germline V gives CDR1 SGHTA, CDR2 FQGNSA. Trimming shortened V by 4 bases and J by 2 bases, and 12 bases separated the two germline ends. This CDR3 is built from 15 residues. This chain's CDR3 is CASSSPGVTYNEQFF. The CDR3 DNA reads TGTGCCAGCAGCTCACCAGGTGTAACCTACAATGAGCAGTTCTTC.

This sequence joins TRBV20-1 and TRBJ2-3; 8 nucleotides align to TRBD2. V dropped 1 base and J dropped 1; count of bases not matched to a gene: 13. The CDR3 loop spans 18 amino acids. From germline, CDR1 is DFQATT and CDR2 SNEGSKA (reference sequence). The CDR3 sequence: CSARVAGTRSTGTDTQYF. CDR3 DNA: TGCAGTGCTAGAGTGGCAGGGACTAGGTCTACTGGCACAGATACGCAGTATTTT.

This rearrangement joins TRBV29-1 to TRBJ1-2; 8 nucleotides match TRBD1. The CDR3 contains 13 residues. The J segment lost 7 bases and the V segment lost 2 bases, leaving 6 bases of the junction unmatched. Germline assignment: CDR1 SQVTM and CDR2 ANQGSEA. CDR3: CSVESQGAFGYTF. The DNA for the CDR3 is TGCAGCGTTGAAAGTCAGGGGGCGTTTGGCTACACCTTC.

This clonotype was seen a handful of times. This chain links TRBV29-1 with TRBJ2-7; D possibly uses TRBD1 or TRBD2 (5 bases each). CDR1 and CDR2 from the germline V gene are SQVTM and ANQGSEA. V shed 7 bases and J shed 3 bases, with 13 bases lying between them. The CDR3 is made up of 12 amino acids. CDR3 DNA: TGCAGCGCCGGGACGTCTATCTACGAGCAGTACTTC. It translates to CSAGTSIYEQYF.

This clonotype was seen only a few times. This chain links TRBV12-3 or TRBV12-4 with TRBJ2-7; no clear D gene. This CDR3 comprises 14 residues. V dropped 8 bases and J dropped 1 base, with 15 bases sitting between them. CDR3 bases: TGTGCCAGCTGTAATAGCTTCAGGTCCTACGAGCAGTACTTC. Amino acid sequence: CASCNSFRSYEQYF.

The table lists this clonotype with a count of one. The J gene is TRBJ1-1, the V gene TRBV29-1; D gene uncertain. Germline V CDR1 and CDR2: SQVTM, ANQGSEA. This CDR3 has 12 amino acids. V lost 7 bases, J lost 6 bases, and 15 bases lay in between. The CDR3 DNA reads as TGCAGCGGTCTCGCGGGAACCGCTGAAGCTTTCTTT. This sequence encodes CSGLAGTAEAFF.

This clonotype was counted a few times. This chain links TRBV6-6 with TRBJ2-7; D is perhaps TRBD1 or TRBD2 (5 bases each). The CDR3 extends over 14 amino acids. V was trimmed by 2 bases and J by 3 bases, leaving 11 bases between them. Germline assignment: CDR1 MNHNY and CDR2 SVGAGI (reference sequence). The CDR3 DNA reads as TGTGCCAGCAGTTACGGGGGTCGGAACTACGAGCAGTACTTC. Protein: CASSYGGRNYEQYF.

This clonotype was counted between two and nine times. At one end, the junction sequence differs from germline, possibly due to a read error. This chain connects TRBV15 to TRBJ2-1, with D unresolved. The CDR3 runs to 15 residues. Germline V CDR1 and CDR2: LNHNV, YYDKDF (reference sequence). In DNA form, the CDR3 reads TGTGCCACCAGCAGACACTCACTAAACTACAAGGAGCAGTTCTTC. Amino acids: CATSRHSLNYKEQFF.